This TCR beta chain was documented in a study of cytomegalovirus exposure and HLA in healthy donors. Study-wide points: Researchers left out some V segments, among them TRBV6-2 and TRBV6-3, as indistinguishable.

CDR3 length: 14 amino acids. Looked up from germline, CDR1 is MNHEY and CDR2 is SMNVEV (reference sequence). V gave up 5 bases and J gave up 5 bases; unmatched junction bases: 8. For this clone: As yet, its antigen is unknown.

Primers for the PCR totalled 60 Vbeta and 13 Jbeta. Produced via immunoSEQ multiplex PCR; TCRdb's table is partial and in-frame only. The table lists fewer than 120,000 clones, over 65% of them singletons, with roughly 13% in the top ten. The sample taken for sequencing was PBMCs. The chain links TRBV27 to TRBJ1-2; 7 bases line up with TRBD1. The TCR sequence derives from a young man in good health and CMV-seropositive. CDR3 sequence: CASSALDRLYGYTF. In DNA, the CDR3 is TGTGCCAGCAGTGCCCTGGACAGGCTTTATGGCTACACCTTC.